These T cell receptor beta chains were read from a single sample in a study of blood T cell repertoires in COVID-19. Profiling relied on immunoSEQ multiplex PCR, and the TCRdb table lists in-frame clones only, not all of them. This sample has about 89,000 clones, with about 83% found just once. Sequenced input: peripheral blood. The receptors were sampled from a man between 65 and 80 years old with COVID-19, enrolled during active disease. Both conserved end residues are part of each CDR3. Fields, in order: D gene, J gene, clone size, V gene, CDR3 protein, CDR3 DNA. The D gene is left open where the match is weak. Size is stated for part of the rows, as once, few or many counts, or as a class when the clone is expanded.

D gene: TRBD1; J gene: TRBJ2-2; clone size: .; V gene: TRBV18; CDR3 protein: CASSPGQGNTGELFF; CDR3 DNA: TGTGCCAGCTCACCGGGACAGGGGAACACCGGGGAGCTGTTTTTT
D gene: TRBD2; J gene: TRBJ2-1; clone size: few; V gene: TRBV11-2; CDR3 protein: CASSLEGSSGRASYNEQFF; CDR3 DNA: TGTGCCAGCAGCTTAGAAGGCTCTAGCGGGAGGGCCTCCTACAATGAGCAGTTCTTC
D gene: TRBD2; J gene: TRBJ2-5; clone size: .; V gene: TRBV5-1; CDR3 protein: CASSISGPQETQYF; CDR3 DNA: TGCGCCAGCAGCATTAGCGGGCCCCAAGAGACCCAGTACTTC
D gene: TRBD1; J gene: TRBJ2-7; clone size: .; V gene: TRBV4-1; CDR3 protein: CASSPIRQGSNEQYF; CDR3 DNA: TGCGCCAGCAGCCCGATACGACAGGGGTCTAACGAGCAGTACTTC
D gene: .; J gene: TRBJ2-3; clone size: .; V gene: TRBV5-5; CDR3 protein: CASSLVGAVLPDTQYF; CDR3 DNA: TGTGCCAGCAGCTTGGTGGGGGCAGTCCTCCCAGATACGCAGTATTTT
D gene: .; J gene: TRBJ2-1; clone size: .; V gene: TRBV28; CDR3 protein: CASSPAGGSYNEQFF; CDR3 DNA: TGTGCCAGCAGTCCGGCTGGAGGCTCCTACAATGAGCAGTTCTTC
D gene: .; J gene: TRBJ1-2; clone size: few; V gene: TRBV6-5; CDR3 protein: CASSPGYYGYTF; CDR3 DNA: TGTGCCAGCAGCCCCGGGTACTATGGCTACACCTTC
D gene: TRBD1; J gene: TRBJ1-2; clone size: .; V gene: TRBV11-2; CDR3 protein: CASSRQGYYGYTF; CDR3 DNA: TGTGCCAGCAGCCGACAGGGGTACTATGGCTACACCTTC
D gene: TRBD2; J gene: TRBJ2-1; clone size: .; V gene: TRBV2; CDR3 protein: CASSDRTSYNEQFF; CDR3 DNA: TGTGCCAGCAGTGACCGGACTAGTTATAATGAGCAGTTCTTC
D gene: .; J gene: TRBJ1-1; clone size: .; V gene: TRBV6-2/TRBV6-3; CDR3 protein: CASSYSPGVRGLDTEAFF; CDR3 DNA: TGTGCCAGCAGTTACTCACCTGGCGTTAGGGGCCTGGACACTGAAGCTTTCTTT
D gene: TRBD1; J gene: TRBJ1-6; clone size: .; V gene: TRBV18; CDR3 protein: CASSPDRGISPLHF; CDR3 DNA: TGTGCCAGCTCACCAGACAGGGGTATTTCACCCCTCCACTTT
D gene: TRBD1; J gene: TRBJ1-1; clone size: .; V gene: TRBV6-5; CDR3 protein: CASSLGQKAFF; CDR3 DNA: TGTGCCAGCAGTCTGGGACAGAAAGCTTTCTTT
D gene: .; J gene: TRBJ1-6; clone size: .; V gene: TRBV5-1; CDR3 protein: CASSLGPGDNSPLHF; CDR3 DNA: TGCGCCAGCAGCTTAGGACCCGGGGATAATTCACCCCTCCACTTT
D gene: TRBD1; J gene: TRBJ1-6; clone size: .; V gene: TRBV6-2/TRBV6-3; CDR3 protein: CASSWGTGVLSPLHF; CDR3 DNA: TGTGCCAGCAGTTGGGGGACAGGGGTCCTTTCACCCCTCCACTTT
D gene: TRBD2; J gene: TRBJ2-3; clone size: .; V gene: TRBV7-6; CDR3 protein: CASSLSGRRNTDTQYF; CDR3 DNA: TGTGCCAGCAGCTTGAGCGGGAGACGAAACACAGATACGCAGTATTTT
D gene: TRBD2; J gene: TRBJ2-5; clone size: .; V gene: TRBV7-7; CDR3 protein: CASSPRPGGETQYF; CDR3 DNA: TGTGCCAGCAGCCCCCGCCCGGGAGGGGAGACCCAGTACTTC
D gene: .; J gene: TRBJ2-1; clone size: .; V gene: TRBV14; CDR3 protein: CASSPRLVDNEQFF; CDR3 DNA: TGTGCCAGCAGCCCTAGACTGGTGGACAATGAGCAGTTCTTC
D gene: TRBD1; J gene: TRBJ2-5; clone size: .; V gene: TRBV27; CDR3 protein: CASSKADRIGETQYF; CDR3 DNA: TGTGCCAGCAGCAAAGCGGACAGGATAGGAGAGACCCAGTACTTC
D gene: TRBD1; J gene: TRBJ1-2; clone size: .; V gene: TRBV9; CDR3 protein: CASSVAQTGGLGNYGYTF; CDR3 DNA: TGTGCCAGCAGCGTAGCCCAGACAGGGGGGTTAGGAAACTATGGCTACACCTTC
D gene: .; J gene: TRBJ2-3; clone size: .; V gene: TRBV4-1; CDR3 protein: CASSQDWGGADTQYF; CDR3 DNA: TGCGCCAGCAGCCAAGATTGGGGGGGGGCGGATACGCAGTATTTT
D gene: TRBD1; J gene: TRBJ2-6; clone size: .; V gene: TRBV6-6; CDR3 protein: CASSPRGQGPSGANVLTF; CDR3 DNA: TGTGCCAGCAGTCCCCGTGGACAGGGGCCCTCTGGGGCCAACGTCCTGACTTTC
D gene: TRBD1; J gene: TRBJ1-4; clone size: few; V gene: TRBV27; CDR3 protein: CASRKDRGSNEKLFF; CDR3 DNA: TGTGCCAGCAGGAAGGACAGGGGATCTAATGAAAAACTGTTTTTT
D gene: TRBD2; J gene: TRBJ2-3; clone size: once; V gene: TRBV5-1; CDR3 protein: CASSWGSSGGTDTQYF; CDR3 DNA: TGCGCCAGCAGCTGGGGAAGTAGCGGGGGCACAGATACGCAGTATTTT
D gene: .; J gene: TRBJ2-7; clone size: .; V gene: TRBV29-1; CDR3 protein: CSVYRHYEQYF; CDR3 DNA: TGCAGCGTTTACAGGCACTACGAGCAGTACTTC
D gene: .; J gene: TRBJ2-1; clone size: .; V gene: TRBV21-1; CDR3 protein: CASSKVGQGGNEQFF; CDR3 DNA: TGTGCCAGCAGCAAAGTTGGACAGGGGGGCAATGAGCAGTTCTTC
D gene: TRBD2; J gene: TRBJ2-1; clone size: .; V gene: TRBV19; CDR3 protein: CASSIPGLAGDMYNEQFF; CDR3 DNA: TGTGCCAGTAGTATCCCGGGACTAGCAGGAGATATGTACAATGAGCAGTTCTTC
D gene: TRBD2; J gene: TRBJ2-2; clone size: .; V gene: TRBV6-6; CDR3 protein: CASSLGLAGAGELFF; CDR3 DNA: TGTGCCAGCAGCTTGGGACTAGCGGGGGCCGGGGAGCTGTTTTTT
D gene: .; J gene: TRBJ1-5; clone size: .; V gene: TRBV19; CDR3 protein: CATDTGRSNQPQHF; CDR3 DNA: TGTGCCACCGACACGGGGAGGAGCAATCAGCCCCAGCATTTT
D gene: .; J gene: TRBJ1-1; clone size: .; V gene: TRBV4-2; CDR3 protein: CASSQGRDIASPNTEAFF; CDR3 DNA: TGTGCCAGCAGCCAAGGCCGGGACATAGCCTCCCCGAACACTGAAGCTTTCTTT
D gene: TRBD1; J gene: TRBJ2-7; clone size: many; V gene: TRBV7-9; CDR3 protein: CASSLRWVTGESEQYF; CDR3 DNA: TGTGCCAGCAGCTTGAGGTGGGTGACAGGGGAATCCGAGCAGTACTTC
D gene: TRBD1; J gene: TRBJ2-7; clone size: few; V gene: TRBV5-8; CDR3 protein: CASSFGTGTGVNEQYF; CDR3 DNA: TGTGCCAGCAGCTTTGGGACCGGGACAGGGGTTAATGAGCAGTACTTC